Listed below are T cell receptor beta chains from one sample, sequenced in a study of T cells in Graves' hyperthyroidism and ophthalmopathy. MiXCR, run by TCRdb on the multiplex PCR reads, gives a single entry per CDR3 protein. The repertoire holds 500,000 or so distinct CDR3 sequences, 15% to 20% seen once, with about 16% in the top ten. Sequencing used blood. These receptors came from a woman aged 18-29 years with Graves' ophthalmopathy. Each CDR3 is given with its conserved first and last residue. D genes are given only for firm matches. Only part of the rows carry a size: once, few, many, or a class if the clone is expanded.

CDR3: CASSRTGEGGTEAFF
DNA: TGTGCCAGCAGCCGGACAGGGGAGGGTGGAACTGAAGCTTTCTTT
D: TRBD1
V: TRBV4-2
length: 15
size: .
J: TRBJ1-1

CDR3: CAWSAGANYGYTF
DNA: TGTGCCTGGAGTGCAGGAGCTAACTATGGCTACACCTTC
D: .
V: TRBV30
length: 13
size: many
J: TRBJ1-2

CDR3: CASSPSGAGGGYTF
DNA: TGTGCCAGCAGCCCCTCGGGTGCCGGGGGTGGCTACACCTTC
D: .
V: TRBV7-9
length: 14
size: .
J: TRBJ1-2

CDR3: CASNAAGVTGELFF
DNA: TGTGCCAGCAACGCCGCCGGGGTTACCGGGGAGCTGTTTTTT
D: .
V: TRBV5-4
length: 14
size: .
J: TRBJ2-2

CDR3: CASSKQQGALDTQYF
DNA: TGTGCCAGCAGCAAACAACAGGGGGCGCTGGATACGCAGTATTTT
D: TRBD1
V: TRBV12-3/TRBV12-4
length: 15
size: many
J: TRBJ2-3

CDR3: CAISEKASGLPDTQYF
DNA: TGTGCCATCAGTGAGAAGGCTAGCGGCCTACCAGATACGCAGTATTTT
D: TRBD2
V: TRBV10-3
length: 16
size: many
J: TRBJ2-3

CDR3: CTAGPAYEQYF
DNA: TGTACCGCCGGACCGGCCTACGAGCAGTACTTC
D: .
V: TRBV28
length: 11
size: .
J: TRBJ2-7

CDR3: CASSEAPGQGAGYTF
DNA: TGTGCCAGCAGTGAAGCGCCGGGACAGGGGGCGGGCTACACCTTC
D: TRBD1
V: TRBV2
length: 15
size: many
J: TRBJ1-2

CDR3: CSARDVLAYEQYF
DNA: TGCAGTGCTAGAGATGTGCTTGCCTACGAGCAGTACTTC
D: .
V: TRBV20-1
length: 13
size: .
J: TRBJ2-7

CDR3: CASSLKSGLAGDTQYF
DNA: TGTGCCAGCAGCTTAAAATCGGGACTAGCGGGTGATACGCAGTATTTT
D: TRBD2
V: TRBV11-3
length: 16
size: many
J: TRBJ2-3

CDR3: CASSLAPGTSGFQETQYF
DNA: TGTGCCAGCAGCTTGGCCCCCGGGACTAGCGGGTTTCAAGAGACCCAGTACTTC
D: TRBD2
V: TRBV7-2
length: 18
size: many
J: TRBJ2-5

CDR3: CSVESGKNIQYF
DNA: TGCAGCGTTGAGTCGGGAAAAAACATTCAGTACTTC
D: .
V: TRBV29-1
length: 12
size: .
J: TRBJ2-4

CDR3: CASSHGGGYEQFF
DNA: TGTGCCAGCTCCCATGGGGGGGGCTATGAGCAGTTCTTC
D: .
V: TRBV12-3/TRBV12-4
length: 13
size: .
J: TRBJ2-1

CDR3: CAWSTSGVYGYTF
DNA: TGTGCCTGGAGTACTTCAGGAGTCTATGGCTACACCTTC
D: .
V: TRBV30
length: 13
size: many
J: TRBJ1-2

CDR3: CASSLGGARWYGYTF
DNA: TGTGCCAGCAGTTTAGGAGGGGCGCGATGGTATGGCTACACCTTC
D: .
V: TRBV27
length: 15
size: many
J: TRBJ1-2

CDR3: CSARERAHRGRQYF
DNA: TGCAGTGCTAGAGAGAGAGCCCACAGGGGGCGTCAGTACTTC
D: TRBD1
V: TRBV20-1
length: 14
size: .
J: TRBJ2-4

CDR3: CASSSLGGTEAFF
DNA: TGTGCCAGCAGCTCATTGGGGGGCACTGAAGCTTTCTTT
D: .
V: TRBV7-2
length: 13
size: many
J: TRBJ1-1

CDR3: CASSSAGLVDSYEQYF
DNA: TGTGCCAGCAGTTCCGCGGGGCTCGTTGACTCCTACGAGCAGTACTTC
D: .
V: TRBV6-1
length: 16
size: many
J: TRBJ2-7

CDR3: CASSSTLRGSAAGQPQHF
DNA: TGTGCCAGCAGCTCCACCCTTCGGGGGAGCGCCGCGGGTCAGCCCCAGCATTTT
D: .
V: TRBV5-6
length: 18
size: few
J: TRBJ1-5

CDR3: CASGLYPGPGGTGELFF
DNA: TGTGCTAGTGGTTTGTATCCGGGGCCAGGAGGCACCGGGGAGCTGTTTTTT
D: .
V: TRBV12-5
length: 17
size: few
J: TRBJ2-2

CDR3: CASSLVGGGRQETQYF
DNA: TGTGCCAGCAGCTTAGTAGGCGGGGGGCGACAAGAGACCCAGTACTTC
D: TRBD2
V: TRBV11-2
length: 16
size: many
J: TRBJ2-5

CDR3: CASSLSMAGLMNTEAFF
DNA: TGTGCCAGCAGTTTATCTATGGCAGGCCTAATGAACACTGAAGCTTTCTTT
D: .
V: TRBV27
length: 17
size: many
J: TRBJ1-1

CDR3: CASSVKRGSSYGQYF
DNA: TGTGCCAGCAGCGTTAAACGGGGAAGCTCCTACGGGCAGTACTTC
D: .
V: TRBV11-2
length: 15
size: .
J: TRBJ2-7

CDR3: CATLSFDGTYEQYF
DNA: TGTGCCACACTCTCTTTTGACGGTACCTACGAGCAGTACTTC
D: .
V: TRBV10-3
length: 14
size: .
J: TRBJ2-7